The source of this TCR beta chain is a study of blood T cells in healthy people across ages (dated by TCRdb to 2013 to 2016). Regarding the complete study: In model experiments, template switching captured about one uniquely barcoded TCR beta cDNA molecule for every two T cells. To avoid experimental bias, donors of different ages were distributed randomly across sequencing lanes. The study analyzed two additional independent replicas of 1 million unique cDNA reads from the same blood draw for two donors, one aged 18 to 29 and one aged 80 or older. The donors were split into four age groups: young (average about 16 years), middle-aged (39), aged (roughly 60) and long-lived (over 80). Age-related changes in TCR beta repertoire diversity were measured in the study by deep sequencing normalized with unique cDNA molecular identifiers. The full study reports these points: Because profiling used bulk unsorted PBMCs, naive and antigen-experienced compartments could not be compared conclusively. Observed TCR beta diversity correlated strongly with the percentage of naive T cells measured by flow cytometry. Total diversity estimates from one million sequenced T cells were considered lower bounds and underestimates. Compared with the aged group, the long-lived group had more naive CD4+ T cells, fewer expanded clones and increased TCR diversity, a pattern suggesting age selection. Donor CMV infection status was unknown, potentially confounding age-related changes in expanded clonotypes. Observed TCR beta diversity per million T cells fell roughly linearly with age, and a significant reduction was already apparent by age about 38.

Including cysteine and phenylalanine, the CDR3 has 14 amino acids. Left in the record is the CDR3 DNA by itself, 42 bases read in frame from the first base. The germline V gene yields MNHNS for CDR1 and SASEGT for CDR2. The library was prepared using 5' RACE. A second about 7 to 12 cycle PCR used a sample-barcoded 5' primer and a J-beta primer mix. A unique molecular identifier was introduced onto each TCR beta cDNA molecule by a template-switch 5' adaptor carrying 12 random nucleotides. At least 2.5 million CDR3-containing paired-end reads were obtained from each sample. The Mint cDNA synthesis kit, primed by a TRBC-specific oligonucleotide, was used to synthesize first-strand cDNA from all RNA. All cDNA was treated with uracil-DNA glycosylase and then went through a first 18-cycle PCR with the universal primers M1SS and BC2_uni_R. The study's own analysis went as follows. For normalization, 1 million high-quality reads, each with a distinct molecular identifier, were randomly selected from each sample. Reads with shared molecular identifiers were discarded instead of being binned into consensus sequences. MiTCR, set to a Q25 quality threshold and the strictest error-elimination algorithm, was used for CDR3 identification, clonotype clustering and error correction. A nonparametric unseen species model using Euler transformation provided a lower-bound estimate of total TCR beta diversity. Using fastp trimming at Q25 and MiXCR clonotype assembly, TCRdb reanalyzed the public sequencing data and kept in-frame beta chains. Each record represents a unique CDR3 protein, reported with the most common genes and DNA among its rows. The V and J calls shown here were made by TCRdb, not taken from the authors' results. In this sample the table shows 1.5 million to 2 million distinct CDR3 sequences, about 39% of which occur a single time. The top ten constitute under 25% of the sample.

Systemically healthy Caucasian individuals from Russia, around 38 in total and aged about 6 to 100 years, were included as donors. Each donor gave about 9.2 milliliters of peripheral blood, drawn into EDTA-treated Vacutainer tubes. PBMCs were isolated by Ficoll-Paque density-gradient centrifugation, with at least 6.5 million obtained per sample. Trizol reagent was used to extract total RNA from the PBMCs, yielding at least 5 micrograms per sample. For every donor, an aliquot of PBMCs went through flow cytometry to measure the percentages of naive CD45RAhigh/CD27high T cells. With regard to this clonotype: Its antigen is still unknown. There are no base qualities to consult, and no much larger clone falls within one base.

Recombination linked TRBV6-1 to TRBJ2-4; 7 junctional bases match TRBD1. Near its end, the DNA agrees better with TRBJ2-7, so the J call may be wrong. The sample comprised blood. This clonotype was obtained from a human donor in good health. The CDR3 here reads CASSQDRFQYEQYF. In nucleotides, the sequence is TGTGCCAGCAGCCAGGACAGGTTTCAGTACGAGCAGTACTTC.